This record covers a single T cell receptor (beta chain). These data belong to a study of blood T cells in healthy people across ages. A second about 6 to 12 cycle PCR used barcoded and J-beta primers. Each CDR3 protein is one row after TCRdb ran MiXCR on the 5' RACE reads. Here the sample spans around 1,500,000 distinct CDR3 sequences, 28% being singletons. CDR3 length: 15 residues. Trimming stripped 0 bases from V and 4 bases from J, with 12 bases between. Looked up from germline, CDR1 is KGHSH and CDR2 is LQKENI. Sequencing input: blood. The receptor's source is a young woman in good health. The gene calls are TRBV18 and TRBJ1-2, with D maybe TRBD1 (6 bases). The CDR3 spells CASSPPGEQGYGYTF. The CDR3, as DNA: TGTGCCAGCTCACCACCGGGTGAACAGGGCTATGGCTACACCTTC.